This T cell receptor (beta chain) was observed in a study of cytomegalovirus exposure and HLA in healthy donors. Worth noting for this clone: What it binds is not known.

Germline CDR1 reads SNHLY; CDR2 reads FYNNEI. The CDR3 is 14 residues long. V was cut by 3 bases and J by 3 bases, with 9 bases left in between. The PCR used 60 Vbeta and 13 Jbeta primers. Produced via immunoSEQ multiplex PCR; TCRdb's table is partial and in-frame only. Seen here are roughly 100,000 clones, 73% observed once, and the top ten hold approximately 3.5%. The study's findings and limits: Within a later analysis, the majority of CMV-associated TCR beta chains appeared HLA-restricted. The study labeled about 160 TCR beta chains cytomegalovirus-associated. What a later analysis showed was that several of the most significant clusters appeared linked to common viral pathogens.

This receptor was obtained from a man aged 35-49 years in good health and CMV-seronegative. The chain carries TRBV2 and TRBJ2-1, with D tentatively TRBD2 (6 bases). Sequenced sample: PBMCs. The CDR3 DNA is TGTGCCAGCAGTGATTGGGGAGGCTACAATGAGCAGTTCTTC. Protein sequence: CASSDWGGYNEQFF.